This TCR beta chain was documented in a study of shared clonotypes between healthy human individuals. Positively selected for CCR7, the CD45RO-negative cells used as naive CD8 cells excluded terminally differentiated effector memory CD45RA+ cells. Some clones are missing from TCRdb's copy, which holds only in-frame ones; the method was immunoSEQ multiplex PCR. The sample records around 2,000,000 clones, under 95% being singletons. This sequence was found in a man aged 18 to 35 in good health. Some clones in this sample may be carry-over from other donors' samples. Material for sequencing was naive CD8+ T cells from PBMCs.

The CDR3 is CASSLGSRNDYEQYF. In nucleotides, the CDR3 is TGTGCCAGCAGCTTAGGGTCCCGGAACGACTACGAGCAGTACTTC. V is TRBV13 and J is TRBJ2-7; D is undetermined. V dropped 0 bases and J dropped 3 bases, with 12 bases sitting between them. The CDR3 totals 15 residues. Germline loops: CDR1 PRHDT, CDR2 FYEKMQ (reference sequence).